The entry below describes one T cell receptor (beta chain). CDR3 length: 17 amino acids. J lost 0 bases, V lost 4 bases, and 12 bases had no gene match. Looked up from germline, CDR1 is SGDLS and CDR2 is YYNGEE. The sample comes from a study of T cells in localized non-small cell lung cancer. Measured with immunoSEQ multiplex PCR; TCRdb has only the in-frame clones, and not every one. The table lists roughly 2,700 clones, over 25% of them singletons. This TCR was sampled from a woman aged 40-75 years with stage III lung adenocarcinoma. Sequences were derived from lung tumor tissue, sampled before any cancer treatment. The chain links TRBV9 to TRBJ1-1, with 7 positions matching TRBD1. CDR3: CASSPQGGKRMNTEAFF. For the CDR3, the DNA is TGTGCCAGCAGCCCCCAAGGGGGCAAAAGGATGAACACTGAAGCTTTCTTT. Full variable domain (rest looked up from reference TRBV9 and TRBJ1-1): DSGVTQTPKHLITATGQRVTLRCSPRSGDLSVYWYQQSLDQGLQFLIQYYNGEERAKGNILERFSAQQFPDLHSELNLSSLELGDSALYFCASSPQGGKRMNTEAFFGQGTRLTVV.